Reported below is one TCR beta chain. In the study's own analysis: Estimates of nucleated cell counts were drawn from the amplification of reference gene primers. TCRdb's copy holds only in-frame clones and misses some; the assay was immunoSEQ multiplex PCR. For V, J and clone size, that table is used; D and trimming come from the DNA. The table records roughly 250,000 clones, 70% to 85% of them present only once. The entry originates in a study of blood T cell repertoires in COVID-19. Study-level background: Donors in the United States, Italy and Spain gave samples during acute or convalescent COVID-19.

The CDR3 runs to 15 residues. V was pared by 2 bases and J by 3 bases, with 1 base of the junction left unmatched. Germline V lookup: CDR1 SGDLS, CDR2 YYNGEE. The TCR originated in an elderly woman with acute or convalescent COVID-19. The chain employs TRBV9 and TRBJ2-1, with 11 bases aligning to TRBD2. Sequenced material: peripheral blood. CDR3 protein: CASSVTSGDYNEQFF. The CDR3 coding sequence is TGTGCCAGCAGCGTGACTAGCGGGGACTACAATGAGCAGTTCTTC.